Below, one T cell receptor beta chain is given with its context. The antigen is undetermined. The CDR3 runs to 14 residues. The V end was cut by 2 bases, the J end by 1 base, with 9 bases between. Germline V gene sequence: CDR1 SGHVS, CDR2 FQNEAQ. This entry is derived from a study of cytomegalovirus exposure and HLA in healthy donors. Broader study findings: Sequence variants that were highly shared formed a cluster that was likely a sequencing artifact.

This PCR relied on a set of 60 Vbeta primers and 13 Jbeta primers. Here immunoSEQ multiplex PCR was the method, and the copy in TCRdb shows in-frame clones only, minus some. The data show about 190,000 clones, 75% to 85% seen once. The study sampled nominally healthy donors, though unrecorded immune exposures were likely. The TCR was taken from a woman aged 18-30 years in good health and CMV-seronegative. The material sequenced was PBMCs. The chain joins TRBV7-8 to TRBJ2-7; D is uncertain. CDR3 nucleotides: TGTGCCAGCAGCTTACAGGCAATTTCCTACGAGCAGTACTTC. It is translated as CASSLQAISYEQYF.